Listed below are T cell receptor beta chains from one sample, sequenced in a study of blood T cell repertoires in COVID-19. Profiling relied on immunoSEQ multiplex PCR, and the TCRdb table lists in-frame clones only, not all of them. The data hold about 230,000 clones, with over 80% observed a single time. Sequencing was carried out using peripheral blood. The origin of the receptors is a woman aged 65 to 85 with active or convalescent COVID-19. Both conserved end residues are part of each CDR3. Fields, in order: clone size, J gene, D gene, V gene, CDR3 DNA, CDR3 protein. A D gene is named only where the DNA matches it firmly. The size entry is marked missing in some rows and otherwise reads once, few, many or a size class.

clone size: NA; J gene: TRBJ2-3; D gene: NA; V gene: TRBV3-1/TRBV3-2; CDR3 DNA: TGTGCCAGCAGCCAATTTTCGGACTTTCGCACAGATACGCAGTATTTT; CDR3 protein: CASSQFSDFRTDTQYF
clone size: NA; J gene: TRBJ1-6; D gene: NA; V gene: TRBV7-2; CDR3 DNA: TGTGCCAGCAGCTCACTGAGCGTAAATTCACCCCTCCACTTT; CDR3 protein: CASSSLSVNSPLHF
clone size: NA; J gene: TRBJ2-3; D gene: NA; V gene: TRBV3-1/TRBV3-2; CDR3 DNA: TGTGCCAGCAGCCCCACTAGCACAGATACGCAGTATTTT; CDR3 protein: CASSPTSTDTQYF
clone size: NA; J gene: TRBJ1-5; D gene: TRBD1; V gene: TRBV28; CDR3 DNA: TGTGCCAGCAGGAGACAGGGAGTAGCGGATTTT; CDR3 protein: CASRRQGVADF
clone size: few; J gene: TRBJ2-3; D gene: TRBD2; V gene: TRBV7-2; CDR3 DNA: TGTGCCAGCAGCCCGCAAGCGGGGGGGGTCGATACGCAGTATTTT; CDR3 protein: CASSPQAGGVDTQYF
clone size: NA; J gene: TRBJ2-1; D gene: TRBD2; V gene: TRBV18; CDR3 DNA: TGTGCCAGCTCACCCAGCGGGAGGGCCATGAATGAGCAGTTCTTC; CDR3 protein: CASSPSGRAMNEQFF
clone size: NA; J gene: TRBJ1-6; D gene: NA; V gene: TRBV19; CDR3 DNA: TGTGCCAGTAGTGGCAGGGGTTCTCAGGGTTTCACCCTCCACTTT; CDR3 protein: CASSGRGSQGFTLHF
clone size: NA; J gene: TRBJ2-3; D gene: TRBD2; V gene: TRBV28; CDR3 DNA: TGTGCCAGCAGTTTGGGACTAGCGGGGAGCACAGATACGCAGTATTTT; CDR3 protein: CASSLGLAGSTDTQYF
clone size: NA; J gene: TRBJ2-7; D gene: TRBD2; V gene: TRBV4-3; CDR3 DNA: TGCGCCAGCAGCCAAGACCGATGGAGTAGCGGGGGCCTCAGGGCCTACGAGCAGTACTTC; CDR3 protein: CASSQDRWSSGGLRAYEQYF
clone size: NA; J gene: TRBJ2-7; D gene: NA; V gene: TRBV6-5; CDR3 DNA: TGTGCCAGCAGTTACTCGACGGCCGGCGGGTCCTACGAGCAGTACTTC; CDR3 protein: CASSYSTAGGSYEQYF
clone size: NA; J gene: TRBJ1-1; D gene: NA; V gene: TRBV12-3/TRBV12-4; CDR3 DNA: TGTGCCAGCAGTACCCTAAAAGCCCGGGGAGCTTTCTTT; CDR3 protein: CASSTLKARGAFF
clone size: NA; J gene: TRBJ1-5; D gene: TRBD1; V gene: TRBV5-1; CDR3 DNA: TGCGCCAGCAGCGTCCGGGACAGGTCCAATCAGCCCCAGCATTTT; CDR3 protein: CASSVRDRSNQPQHF
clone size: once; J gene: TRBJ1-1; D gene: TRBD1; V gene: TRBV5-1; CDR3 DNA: TGCGCCAGCAGCAGGACAGGGGGGAACACTGAAGCTTTCTTT; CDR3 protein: CASSRTGGNTEAFF
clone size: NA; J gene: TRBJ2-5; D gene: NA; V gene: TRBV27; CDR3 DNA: TGTGCCAGCAGTCCATACAGCCAAGAGACCCAGTACTTC; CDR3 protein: CASSPYSQETQYF
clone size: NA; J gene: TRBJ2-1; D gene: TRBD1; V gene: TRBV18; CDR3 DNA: TGTGCCAGCTCACCCGGGACAGGTCGCGATGAGCAGTTCTTC; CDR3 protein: CASSPGTGRDEQFF